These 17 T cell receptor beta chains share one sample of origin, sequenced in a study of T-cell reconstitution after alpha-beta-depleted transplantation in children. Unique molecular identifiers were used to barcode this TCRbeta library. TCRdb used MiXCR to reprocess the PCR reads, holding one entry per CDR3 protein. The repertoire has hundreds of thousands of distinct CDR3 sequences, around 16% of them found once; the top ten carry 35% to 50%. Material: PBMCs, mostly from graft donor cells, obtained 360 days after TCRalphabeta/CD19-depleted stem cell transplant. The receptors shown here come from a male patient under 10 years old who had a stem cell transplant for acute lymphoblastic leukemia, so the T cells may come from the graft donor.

The CDR3 DNA reads TGTGCCAGCAGTCCAGGTACAGGGGGTTACTCTGGAAACACCATATATTTT. It yields the protein CASSPGTGGYSGNTIYF. J is TRBJ1-3 and V is TRBV12-3 or TRBV12-4, with 8 bases lining up with TRBD1. The CDR3 is 17 amino acids. The junction had 9 bases not matched to a gene; V was cut back by 5 bases and J by 0 bases.

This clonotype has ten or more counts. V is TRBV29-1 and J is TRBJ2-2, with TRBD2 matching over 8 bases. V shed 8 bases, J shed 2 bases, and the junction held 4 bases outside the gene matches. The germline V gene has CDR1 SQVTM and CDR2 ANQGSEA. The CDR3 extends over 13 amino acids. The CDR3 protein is CSSLAGNTGELFF. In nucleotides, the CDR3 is TGCAGCTCCCTAGCGGGCAACACCGGGGAGCTGTTTTTT.

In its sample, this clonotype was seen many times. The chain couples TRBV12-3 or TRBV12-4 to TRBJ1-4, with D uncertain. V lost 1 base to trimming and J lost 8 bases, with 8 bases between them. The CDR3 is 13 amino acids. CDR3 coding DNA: TGTGCCAGCAGTTTAGGACGAAGAGAAAAACTGTTTTTT. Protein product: CASSLGRREKLFF.

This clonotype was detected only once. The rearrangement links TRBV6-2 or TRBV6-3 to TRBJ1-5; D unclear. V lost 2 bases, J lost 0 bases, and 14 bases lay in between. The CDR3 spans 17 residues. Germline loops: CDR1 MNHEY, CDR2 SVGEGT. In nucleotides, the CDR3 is TGTGCCAGCAGTTACCTCCCGGTGGCCCTTAGCAATCAGCCCCAGCATTTT. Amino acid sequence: CASSYLPVALSNQPQHF.

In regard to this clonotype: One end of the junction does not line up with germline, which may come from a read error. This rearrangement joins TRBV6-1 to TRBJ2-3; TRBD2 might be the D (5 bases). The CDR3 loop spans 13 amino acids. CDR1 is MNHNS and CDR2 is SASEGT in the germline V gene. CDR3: CASRAPSTDTEYF. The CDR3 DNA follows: TGTGCCAGCAGGGCCCCTAGCACAGATACGGAGTATTTT.

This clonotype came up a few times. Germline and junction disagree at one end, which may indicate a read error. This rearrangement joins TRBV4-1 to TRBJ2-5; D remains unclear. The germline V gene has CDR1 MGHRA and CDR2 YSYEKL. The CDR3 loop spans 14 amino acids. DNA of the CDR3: TGCGCCAGCTTGGCGCAAACTAAGAGACCTGAAGTGAGCTTC. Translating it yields CASLAQTKRPEVSF.

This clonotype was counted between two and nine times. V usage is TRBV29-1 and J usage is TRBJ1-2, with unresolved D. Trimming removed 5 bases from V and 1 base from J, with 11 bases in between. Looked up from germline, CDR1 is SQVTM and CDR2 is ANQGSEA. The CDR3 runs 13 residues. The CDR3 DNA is TGCAGCGTTCTCACAGCGTTTAACTATGGCTACACCTTC. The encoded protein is CSVLTAFNYGYTF.

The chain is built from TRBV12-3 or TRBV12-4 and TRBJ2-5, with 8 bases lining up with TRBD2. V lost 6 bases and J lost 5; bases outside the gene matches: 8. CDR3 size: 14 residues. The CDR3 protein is CASSRPSGGETQYF. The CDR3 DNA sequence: TGTGCCAGCAGCCGCCCTTCGGGAGGGGAGACCCAGTACTTC.

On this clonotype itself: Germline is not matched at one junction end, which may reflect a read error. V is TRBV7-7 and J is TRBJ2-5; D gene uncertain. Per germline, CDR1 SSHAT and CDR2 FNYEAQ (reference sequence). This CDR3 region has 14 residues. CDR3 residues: CASSLVNSQETQYF. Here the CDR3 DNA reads TGTGCTAGCAGCTTAGTGAACAGCCAAGAGACCCAGTACTTC.

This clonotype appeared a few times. The CDR3 is CASKPTVSNGNTIYF. The CDR3 DNA reads TGTGCCAGCAAACCGACAGTCTCGAACGGAAACACCATATATTTT. The chain is built from TRBV12-3 or TRBV12-4 and TRBJ1-3; tentatively, D is TRBD1 (5 bases). The ends were cut back, 7 bases at V and 4 bases at J, with 17 bases in the middle. The CDR3 has 15 residues.

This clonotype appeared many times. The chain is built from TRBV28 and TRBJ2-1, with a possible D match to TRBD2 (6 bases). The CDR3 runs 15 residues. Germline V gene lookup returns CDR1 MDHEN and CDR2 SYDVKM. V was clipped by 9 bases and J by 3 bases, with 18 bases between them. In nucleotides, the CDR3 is TGTGCCAGTTTAGGGAGGAGGTCTTACTACAATGAGCAGTTCTTC. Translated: CASLGRRSYYNEQFF.

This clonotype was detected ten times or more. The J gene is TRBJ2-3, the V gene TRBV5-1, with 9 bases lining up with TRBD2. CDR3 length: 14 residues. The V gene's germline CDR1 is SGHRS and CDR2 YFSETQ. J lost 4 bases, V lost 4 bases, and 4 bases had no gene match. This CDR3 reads CASSKREDPDTQYF. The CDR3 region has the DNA TGCGCCAGCAGCAAGCGGGAGGACCCAGATACGCAGTATTTT.

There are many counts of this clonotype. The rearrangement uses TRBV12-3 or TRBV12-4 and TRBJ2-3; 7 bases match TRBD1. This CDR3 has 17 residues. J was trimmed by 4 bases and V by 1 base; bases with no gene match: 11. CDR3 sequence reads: CASSLEVSGGHADTQYF. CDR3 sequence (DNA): TGTGCCAGCAGTTTAGAGGTATCAGGGGGACACGCAGATACGCAGTATTTT.

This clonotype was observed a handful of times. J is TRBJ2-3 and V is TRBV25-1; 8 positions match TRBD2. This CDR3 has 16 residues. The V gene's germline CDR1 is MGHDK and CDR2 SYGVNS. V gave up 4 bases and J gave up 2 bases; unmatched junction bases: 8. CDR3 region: CASSARLALHTDTQYF. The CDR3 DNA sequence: TGTGCCAGCAGTGCCAGACTAGCGCTGCACACAGATACGCAGTATTTT.

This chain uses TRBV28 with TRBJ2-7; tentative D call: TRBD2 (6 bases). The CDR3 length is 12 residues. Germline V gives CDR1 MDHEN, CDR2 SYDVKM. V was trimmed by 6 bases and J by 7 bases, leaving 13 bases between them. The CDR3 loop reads CASSSTSWEQYF. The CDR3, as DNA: TGTGCCAGCAGCTCAACTAGCTGGGAGCAGTACTTC.

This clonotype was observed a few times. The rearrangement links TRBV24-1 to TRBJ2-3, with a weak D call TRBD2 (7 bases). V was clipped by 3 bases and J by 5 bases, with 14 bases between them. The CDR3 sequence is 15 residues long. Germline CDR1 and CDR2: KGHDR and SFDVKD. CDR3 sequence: CATSDGGGLLDTQYF. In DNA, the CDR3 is TGTGCCACCAGTGATGGGGGGGGCCTATTAGATACGCAGTATTTT.

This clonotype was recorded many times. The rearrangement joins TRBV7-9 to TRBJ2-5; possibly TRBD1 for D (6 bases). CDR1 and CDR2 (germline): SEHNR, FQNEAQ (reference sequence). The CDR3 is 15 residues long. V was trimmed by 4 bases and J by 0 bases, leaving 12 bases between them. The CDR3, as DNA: TGTGCCAGCAGCTACCCGCAGGGGTACCAAGAGACCCAGTACTTC. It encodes CASSYPQGYQETQYF.